This TCR beta chain was observed in a study of T cell clonality in common variable immunodeficiency. Whole-study results and caveats: Compared with controls, CVID subjects had fewer shared TCRbeta clones.

This clone was counted ten times or more. What it binds is unknown. Clones were read by immunoSEQ multiplex PCR, and TCRdb kept only the in-frame ones, dropping some. The table records approximately 42,000 clones without singletons, the ten largest covering around 1.4%. Sequencing was carried out using peripheral blood mononuclear cells. This TCR derives from a person between 18 and 75 years old in good health.

The CDR3 protein is CASSLRRGYTF. Incomplete CDR3 DNA: TGTGCCAGTAGTCTGCGTCGGGGC. This sequence joins TRBV19 and TRBJ1-2, with unresolved D. From the germline J gene comes the end of the CDR3, since the read stops 3 residues before it. The germline CDR1 and CDR2 sequences are LNHDA and SQIVND (reference sequence). This CDR3 is 11 amino acids long.